What follows describes a single T cell receptor (beta chain). CDR3 size: 15 residues. Germline assignment: CDR1 LNHDA and CDR2 SQIVND (reference sequence). V shed 3 bases and J shed 3 bases, with 12 bases lying between them. The participants were between 18 and 89 years old and came from roughly 25 US areas. Membership in each cohort depended on participant-reported clinical history. This specimen belongs to a study of blood T cell repertoires in COVID-19. Whole-study context: Sources were T cells, B-cell-depleted T cells, or PBMCs; the material itself was cDNA or gDNA.

Study processing details: Amplifying reference gene primers gave estimates of nucleated cell counts. Sequenced by immunoSEQ multiplex PCR; TCRdb stores in-frame clones only, minus some. V and J calls and clone size come straight from that table; D and trimming were deduced from the DNA. The data show fewer than 350,000 clones, around 84% seen once. V gene TRBV19 combines with J gene TRBJ2-4; a weak D match, TRBD1 (6 bases). The specimen sequenced was PBMCs or T cells enriched from blood (not recorded which). This receptor was taken from a woman in her forties or fifties who had recovered from COVID-19. In DNA, the CDR3 is TGTGCCAGTAGTATCTCCAGGGGTGGCAAAAACATTCAGTACTTC. This sequence encodes CASSISRGGKNIQYF. Using reference TRBV19 and TRBJ2-4 for the parts outside the CDR3, the full variable domain is DGGITQSPKYLFRKEGQNVTLSCEQNLNHDAMYWYRQDPGQGLRLIYYSQIVNDFQKGDIAEGYSVSREKKESFPLTVTSAQKNPTAFYLCASSISRGGKNIQYFGAGTRLSVL.